This is a list of T cell receptor beta chains from one sample in a study of shared clonotypes between healthy human individuals. TCRdb's copy holds only in-frame clones and misses some; the assay was immunoSEQ multiplex PCR. This sample has a few million clones; 85% to 95% occur once, and the top ten carry about 0.41%. The sample comprised naive CD4+ T cells from PBMCs. All receptors come from a man in his late teens or twenties in good health. Some clones in this sample may be carry-over from other donors' samples. Each CDR3 is given with its conserved first and last residue. D genes are given only for firm matches. Rows may omit the clone size; those that give it use once, few, many or a size class.

TGCGCCAGCAGCTCCGCAGGGGGCGGGGCACCCCAAGAGACCCAGTACTTC	CASSSAGGGAPQETQYF	TRBJ2-5	TRBV5-1	TRBD1	once
TGTGCCAGCAGCGTAGACGGACAGGGGGCGGGGTCACCCCTCCACTTT	CASSVDGQGAGSPLHF	TRBJ1-6	TRBV9	TRBD1	-
TGTGCCAGCAGTTCGGGAGTCGATATAGTGCAGTTCTTC	CASSSGVDIVQFF	TRBJ2-1	TRBV28	-	-
TGTGCCAGCAGCTTAGTAGGGACCCTTTTAGCCAAAAACATTCAGTACTTC	CASSLVGTLLAKNIQYF	TRBJ2-4	TRBV11-2	-	-
TGTGCCAGCAGCGCATCAGGGAACACTGAAGCTTTCTTT	CASSASGNTEAFF	TRBJ1-1	TRBV9	-	-
TGCAGCGTTAACATGCGGGGGCGGACCTTCCAAGAGACCCAGTACTTC	CSVNMRGRTFQETQYF	TRBJ2-5	TRBV29-1	-	-
TGTGCCAGCAGCATCGAACCCGAAGTGGCTTTCTTT	CASSIEPEVAFF	TRBJ1-1	TRBV28	-	-
TGTGCCAGCAGCGCCTCGAACAGGGGGCAAGCAGATACGCAGTATTTT	CASSASNRGQADTQYF	TRBJ2-3	TRBV7-3	TRBD1	-
TGTGCCAGCAGCATAATAGCGGGAGGCAACACAGATACGCAGTATTTT	CASSIIAGGNTDTQYF	TRBJ2-3	TRBV7-3	TRBD2	-
TGTGCCAGCAAACAGGGTGTCTATGGCTACACCTTC	CASKQGVYGYTF	TRBJ1-2	TRBV2	-	-